This T cell receptor beta chain was identified in a study of cytomegalovirus exposure and HLA in healthy donors. Notes on the study in general: In vitro testing confirmed three CMV-associated chains as specific for CMV antigens.

The CDR3 spans 16 residues. V dropped 0 bases and J dropped 2 bases, with 15 bases sitting between them. In germline, CDR1 is SGHRS, CDR2 YFSETQ. About this clone itself: Its antigen is not identified.

The primer mix had 60 Vbeta and 13 Jbeta primers. The method was immunoSEQ multiplex PCR; TCRdb's version includes in-frame clones alone and lacks a portion of them. The table has about 160,000 clones, 82% seen once. The TCR was taken from a girl aged 2-10 years in good health and CMV-seropositive. Sequences were obtained from PBMCs. This chain connects TRBV5-1 to TRBJ2-7; possible D gene TRBD2, 6 bases. The DNA of the CDR3 is TGCGCCAGCAGCTTGGTAGGACCTAGCGTCGCCTACGAGCAGTACTTC. It translates to CASSLVGPSVAYEQYF.